The 26 T cell receptor beta chains presented below share a single source sample, sequenced in a study of T cell changes during pregnancy in multiple sclerosis. Clones were sequenced by immunoSEQ multiplex PCR, and TCRdb holds only the in-frame ones, with some missing. The table includes 30,000 to 45,000 clones, roughly 90% detected once. The sample was CD8+ T cells from peripheral blood mononuclear cells, taken before pregnancy. The receptors stem from a female donor with multiple sclerosis, enrolled in a pregnancy study.

The rearrangement joins TRBV19 to TRBJ2-7; 9 bases match TRBD1. The CDR3 consists of 15 residues. CDR1 is LNHDA, CDR2 SQIVND, per germline (reference sequence). J lost 1 base, V lost 5 bases, and 6 bases had no gene match. The chain's CDR3 is CASSPGQGVSYEQYF. In DNA form, the CDR3 reads TGTGCCAGTAGTCCGGGACAGGGAGTGTCCTACGAGCAGTACTTC.

The DNA for the CDR3 is TGTGCCAGCAGTTACGGACAGGGAATCGGCGATGAGCAGTTCTTC. Its translation: CASSYGQGIGDEQFF. This chain joins TRBV6-5 and TRBJ2-1; the match to TRBD1 covers 8 bases. There are 15 residues in the CDR3. Losses at the gene ends were 2 bases for V and 8 bases for J; bases not matched to a gene: 8. Germline V gives CDR1 MNHEY, CDR2 SVGAGI.

The genes are TRBV10-3 and TRBJ2-6, with D possibly being TRBD2 (5 bases). The CDR3 covers 20 residues. The germline V gene encodes CDR1 ENHRY and CDR2 SYGVKD. V shed 2 bases and J shed 0 bases, with 20 bases lying between them. In nucleotides, the CDR3 is TGTGCCATCAGTGAGAGGAGCACAGACTACCGACTCTCTGGGGCCAACGTCCTGACTTTC. Translating it yields CAISERSTDYRLSGANVLTF.

This clone appeared once. The gene calls are TRBV2 and TRBJ2-7; TRBD2 matches 10 bases. This CDR3 contains 15 residues. Germline assignment: CDR1 SNHLY and CDR2 FYNNEI. V lost 3 bases, J lost 7 bases, and 9 bases stayed unmatched. Here the CDR3 DNA reads TGTGCCAGCAGTGATCAGCTAGCGGGAGTGAGGGAGCAGTACTTC. Its translation is CASSDQLAGVREQYF.

This clone turned up a few times. This chain's CDR3 is CASSQGMDRGSSYEQYF. CDR3 sequence (DNA): TGTGCCAGCAGCCAGGGAATGGACAGGGGGAGCTCCTACGAGCAGTACTTC. This chain uses TRBV14 with TRBJ2-7; the match to TRBD1 covers 10 bases. From germline, CDR1 is SGHDN and CDR2 FVKESK. The CDR3 is 17 amino acids. With 3 bases clipped from V and 0 bases from J, the junction kept 8 bases outside the gene matches. The full variable domain, in which reference TRBV14 and TRBJ2-7 provide the parts outside the CDR3, is EAGVTQFPSHSVIEKGQTVTLRCDPISGHDNLYWYRRVMGKEIKFLLHFVKESKQDESGMPNNRFLAERTGGTYSTLKVQPAELEDSGVYFCASSQGMDRGSSYEQYFGPGTRLTVT.

The chain is built from TRBV5-1 and TRBJ2-7; tentative D call: TRBD2 (6 bases). CDR1 SGHRS and CDR2 YFSETQ come from the germline V gene. V was clipped by 4 bases and J by 0 bases, with 20 bases between them. This CDR3 has 17 amino acids. In nucleotides, the CDR3 is TGCGCCAGCAGCCCACTAGGCGTGGCGGGGAGCTCCTACGAGCAGTACTTC. It codes for CASSPLGVAGSSYEQYF.

Notes on this clone: The same CDR3 is also encoded by other DNA sequences in this sample. The V call is TRBV6-6, the J call TRBJ2-5; a possible D gene is TRBD2 (5 bases). The germline V and J ends were trimmed by 4 bases and 1 base, with 10 bases remaining between them. The CDR3 runs 14 residues. Germline V gene lookup returns CDR1 MNHNY and CDR2 SVGAGI (reference sequence). CDR3 bases: TGTGCCAGCAGTTCCGGGATACTCCAAGAGACCCAGTACTTC. Its translation is CASSSGILQETQYF.

The chain combines TRBV10-1 with TRBJ2-3; D possibly corresponds to TRBD2 (5 bases). This CDR3 comprises 16 residues. The germline CDR1 and CDR2 sequences are WNHNN and SYGVQD (reference sequence). V lost 2 bases, J lost 6 bases, and 18 bases lay in between. The CDR3 is CASSEEVREQMDTQYF. The CDR3 DNA sequence: TGCGCCAGCAGTGAGGAGGTACGGGAACAAATGGATACGCAGTATTTT.

The V gene is TRBV29-1, the J gene TRBJ1-1, with D unclear. In germline, CDR1 is SQVTM, CDR2 ANQGSEA. CDR3 length equals 11 residues. V shed 1 base and J shed 11 bases, with 11 bases lying between them. CDR3 sequence (DNA): TGCAGCGTTGAAGCGCGGGTTGCCGCTTTCTTT. Its translation: CSVEARVAAFF. Complete variable domain (other parts from reference TRBV29-1 and TRBJ1-1): SAVISQKPSRDICQRGTSLTIQCQVDSQVTMMFWYRQQPGQSLTLIATANQGSEATYESGFVIDKFPISRPNLTFSTLTVSNMSPEDSSIYLCSVEARVAAFFGQGTRLTVV.

This chain connects TRBV19 to TRBJ1-1; D is undetermined. V gave up 1 base and J gave up 1 base, with 10 bases separating them. This CDR3 contains 15 residues. CDR1 LNHDA and CDR2 SQIVND come from the germline V gene (reference sequence). CDR3: CASSIGATPNTEAFF. The CDR3 region has the DNA TGTGCCAGTAGTATAGGTGCGACACCGAACACTGAAGCTTTCTTT.

The V and J genes are TRBV28 and TRBJ2-1, with 10 bases that match TRBD2. The CDR3 has 16 residues. V was clipped by 4 bases and J by 5 bases; unmatched bases: 8. Germline CDR1 and CDR2: MDHEN and SYDVKM. The CDR3 protein is CASSSRLAGVDNEQFF. In nucleotides, the CDR3 is TGTGCCAGCAGTTCAAGGCTAGCGGGAGTGGACAATGAGCAGTTCTTC.

This chain joins TRBV5-1 and TRBJ2-6, with D perhaps matching TRBD2 (6 bases). The CDR3 consists of 17 residues. Trimming cost V 4 bases and J 0 bases, with 14 bases left between them. In germline, CDR1 is SGHRS, CDR2 YFSETQ. The CDR3 DNA follows: TGCGCCAGCAGCCGGCGGGACCCCGACTCTGGGGCCAACGTCCTGACTTTC. This codes for CASSRRDPDSGANVLTF.

The chain joins TRBV19 to TRBJ2-7; 10 bases align to TRBD2. CDR3 size: 16 residues. Germline V CDR1 and CDR2: LNHDA, SQIVND (reference sequence). Trimming at V came to 1 base and at J to 5 bases, leaving 8 bases not matched to a gene. The CDR3 DNA is TGTGCCAGTAGTATAGGTCCTCTAGCGGGAGAACACGAGCAGTACTTC. This encodes CASSIGPLAGEHEQYF.

This chain connects TRBV6-4 to TRBJ2-1; D uncertain. Germline values: CDR1 MRHNA, CDR2 SNTAGT. The ends were cut back, 2 bases at V and 6 bases at J, with 8 bases in the middle. There are 13 residues in the CDR3. As DNA, the CDR3 is TGTGCCAGCAGTGACAACTCCCTCAATGAGCAGTTCTTC. The encoded protein is CASSDNSLNEQFF.

This clone was observed once. The CDR3 region is CASSRRQFQPQHF. CDR3 nucleotides: TGTGCCAGTAGTAGAAGACAGTTTCAGCCCCAGCATTTT. The genes are TRBV19 and TRBJ1-5; a weak D match, TRBD1 (5 bases). In germline, CDR1 is LNHDA, CDR2 SQIVND (reference sequence). CDR3 length: 13 amino acids. Trimming pared 4 bases from V and 6 bases from J, leaving 10 bases between. The full variable domain, in which reference TRBV19 and TRBJ1-5 provide the parts outside the CDR3, is DGGITQSPKYLFRKEGQNVTLSCEQNLNHDAMYWYRQDPGQGLRLIYYSQIVNDFQKGDIAEGYSVSREKKESFPLTVTSAQKNPTAFYLCASSRRQFQPQHFGDGTRLSIL.

This sequence joins TRBV11-2 and TRBJ2-6; 9 bases agree with TRBD1. CDR3 length: 19 amino acids. Looked up from germline, CDR1 is SGHAT and CDR2 is FQNNGV. Unmatched junction bases numbered 7, after V lost 1 base and J lost 0 bases. The CDR3 DNA reads TGTGCCAGCAGCTTAGGAGGGGGACAGGGCTTCTCTGGGGCCAACGTCCTGACTTTC. Protein: CASSLGGGQGFSGANVLTF.

This clone appeared once. This chain links TRBV6-4 with TRBJ1-5; D perhaps matches TRBD1 (6 bases). The germline V gene has CDR1 MRHNA and CDR2 SNTAGT. Trimming stripped 6 bases from V and 2 bases from J, with 14 bases between. The CDR3 covers 15 residues. CDR3 in DNA: TGTGCCAGCAGCCCTCTTCCAGGGGGCAATCAGCCCCAGCATTTT. It yields the protein CASSPLPGGNQPQHF.

This clone turned up a few times. The chain links TRBV28 to TRBJ1-2, with D possibly matching TRBD1 (5 bases). Germline CDR1 MDHEN, CDR2 SYDVKM. Deletions cut 4 bases from V and 9 bases from J, with 12 bases between. This CDR3 is 12 amino acids long. The CDR3 DNA reads TGTGCCAGCAGTTCGGGGGGTGCCCGCTACACCTTC. Its protein product is CASSSGGARYTF.

The rearrangement links TRBV10-3 to TRBJ2-7; 9 bases fit TRBD1. V shed 5 bases and J 3 bases; nucleotides not matched to a gene: 5. Germline CDR1 reads ENHRY; CDR2 reads SYGVKD. This CDR3 contains 14 residues. The CDR3 is CAISPGQGGYEQYF. The DNA for the CDR3 is TGTGCCATCAGTCCGGGACAGGGAGGCTACGAGCAGTACTTC.

This clone was seen more than once but under ten times. The chain uses TRBV28 and TRBJ2-7, with no clear D. The V end was cut by 3 bases, the J end by 2 bases, with 11 bases between. CDR1 and CDR2 from the germline V gene are MDHEN and SYDVKM. CDR3 size: 14 residues. The CDR3 region is CASSFSQVPYEQYF. The DNA for the CDR3 is TGTGCCAGCAGTTTTTCCCAGGTCCCCTACGAGCAGTACTTC.

V is TRBV30 and J is TRBJ2-7; perhaps TRBD2 as D (5 bases). The V and J ends lost 1 base and 5 bases respectively, with 12 bases between them. Germline-derived CDR1 and CDR2 are GTSNPN and SVGIG (reference sequence). The CDR3 extends over 13 amino acids. In DNA, the CDR3 is TGTGCCTGGAGTGGGAAACTAGGCGACGAGCAGTACTTC. Translated, it gives CAWSGKLGDEQYF. Full variable domain (rest looked up from reference TRBV30 and TRBJ2-7): SQTIHQWPATLVQPVGSPLSLECTVEGTSNPNLYWYRQAAGRGLQLLFYSVGIGQISSEVPQNLSASRPQDRQFILSSKKLLLSDSGFYLCAWSGKLGDEQYFGPGTRLTVT.

V is TRBV6-1 and J is TRBJ2-2; 11 bases match TRBD2. Germline CDR1 is MNHNS and CDR2 is SASEGT. Trimming removed 5 bases from V and 3 bases from J; junction bases left unmatched: 2. The CDR3 spans 15 residues. CDR3 loop: CASSPTSGDTGELFF. In DNA form, the CDR3 reads TGTGCCAGCAGTCCGACTAGCGGGGACACCGGGGAGCTGTTTTTT.

This clone appeared a few times. The chain links TRBV28 to TRBJ1-1, with a possible D match to TRBD1 (5 bases). CDR1 is MDHEN, CDR2 SYDVKM, per germline. Trimming pared 7 bases from V and 0 bases from J, leaving 12 bases between. The CDR3 contains 14 residues. The CDR3 reads CASTEGVVNTEAFF. The CDR3 DNA reads TGTGCCAGCACCGAAGGGGTTGTGAACACTGAAGCTTTCTTT.

This chain joins TRBV28 and TRBJ2-6; D perhaps matches TRBD2 (6 bases). V was pared by 3 bases and J by 2 bases, with 8 bases between. Germline V gives CDR1 MDHEN, CDR2 SYDVKM. This CDR3 is built from 15 residues. The CDR3: CASSFGGTGANVLTF. CDR3 nucleotides: TGTGCCAGCAGTTTTGGGGGGACTGGGGCCAACGTCCTGACTTTC. The variable domain in full, with the rest retrieved from reference TRBV28 and TRBJ2-6, is DVKVTQSSRYLVKRTGEKVFLECVQDMDHENMFWYRQDPGLGLRLIYFSYDVKMKEKGDIPEGYSVSREKKERFSLILESASTNQTSMYLCASSFGGTGANVLTFGAGSRLTVL.

The chain is built from TRBV11-2 and TRBJ2-2; tentative D call: TRBD1 (6 bases). The CDR3 totals 14 residues. Germline values: CDR1 SGHAT, CDR2 FQNNGV. Trimming stripped 4 bases from V and 1 base from J, with 7 bases between. CDR3 nucleotide sequence: TGTGCCAGCAGCTCGGGACAGAACACCGGGGAGCTGTTTTTT. Translation: CASSSGQNTGELFF.

The V call is TRBV6-1, the J call TRBJ1-1; 7 bases are a match to TRBD1. The germline V gene has CDR1 MNHNS and CDR2 SASEGT. After removal of 4 bases from V and 5 bases from J, the junction contained 25 bases not matched to a gene. This CDR3 spans 20 amino acids. CDR3 amino acids: CASSVISPHSRGEAGTEAFF. Here the CDR3 DNA reads TGTGCCAGCAGTGTTATCAGTCCCCATTCCAGGGGGGAGGCAGGGACTGAAGCTTTCTTT.